This TCR beta chain originates from a study of cytomegalovirus exposure and HLA in healthy donors. Germline V gene data show CDR1 as SGHRS and CDR2 as YFSETQ. V dropped 1 base and J dropped 5; count of bases not matched to a gene: 4. The CDR3 loop spans 15 amino acids. The protocol was immunoSEQ multiplex PCR, while the TCRdb copy is restricted to in-frame clones and leaves out a portion. The data show 160,000 or so clones, roughly nine tenths seen once. The chain carries TRBV5-1 and TRBJ2-5, with TRBD2 matching 11 bases. Sequencing was carried out using PBMCs. The sequence derives from a man in his late teens or twenties in good health and CMV-seropositive. This CDR3 is CASSLTSGRSETQYF. CDR3 coding DNA: TGCGCCAGCAGCTTGACTAGCGGGAGATCGGAGACCCAGTACTTC.